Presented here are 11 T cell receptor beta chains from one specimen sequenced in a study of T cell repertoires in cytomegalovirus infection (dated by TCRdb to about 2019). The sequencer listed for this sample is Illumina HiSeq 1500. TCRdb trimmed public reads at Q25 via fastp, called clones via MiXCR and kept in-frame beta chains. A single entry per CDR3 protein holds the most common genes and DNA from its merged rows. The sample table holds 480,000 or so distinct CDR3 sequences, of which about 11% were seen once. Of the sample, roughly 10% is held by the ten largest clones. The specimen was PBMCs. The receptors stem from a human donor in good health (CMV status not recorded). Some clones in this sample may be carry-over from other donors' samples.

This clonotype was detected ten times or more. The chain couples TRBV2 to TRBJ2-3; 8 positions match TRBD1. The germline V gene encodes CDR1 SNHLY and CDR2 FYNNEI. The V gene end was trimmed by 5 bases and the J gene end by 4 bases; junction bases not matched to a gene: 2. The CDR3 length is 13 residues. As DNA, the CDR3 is TGTGCCAGCAGTCGACAGGGGCCAGATACGCAGTATTTT. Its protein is CASSRQGPDTQYF.

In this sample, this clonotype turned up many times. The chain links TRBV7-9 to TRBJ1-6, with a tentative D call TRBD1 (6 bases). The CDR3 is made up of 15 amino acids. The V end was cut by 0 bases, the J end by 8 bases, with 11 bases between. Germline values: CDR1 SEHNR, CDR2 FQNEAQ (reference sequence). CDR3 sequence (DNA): TGTGCCAGCAGCTTAGCGCTGGGGGCGGATTCACCCCTCCACTTT. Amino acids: CASSLALGADSPLHF.

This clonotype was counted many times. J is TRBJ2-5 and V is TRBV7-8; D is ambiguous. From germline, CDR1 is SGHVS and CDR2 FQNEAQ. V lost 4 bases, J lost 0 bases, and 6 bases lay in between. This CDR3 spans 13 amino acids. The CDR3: CASSSEYQETQYF. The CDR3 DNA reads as TGTGCCAGCAGCTCAGAGTACCAAGAGACCCAGTACTTC.

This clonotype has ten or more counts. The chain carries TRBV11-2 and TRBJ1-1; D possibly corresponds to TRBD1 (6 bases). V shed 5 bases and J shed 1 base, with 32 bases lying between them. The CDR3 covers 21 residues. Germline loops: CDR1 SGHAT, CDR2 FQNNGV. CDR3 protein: CASSPWGGRGAEEVGNTEAFF. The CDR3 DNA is TGTGCCAGCAGCCCTTGGGGTGGCAGGGGCGCAGAAGAAGTGGGGAACACTGAAGCTTTCTTT. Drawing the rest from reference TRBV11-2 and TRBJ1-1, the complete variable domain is EAGVAQSPRYKIIEKRQSVAFWCNPISGHATLYWYQQILGQGPKLLIQFQNNGVVDDSQLPKDRFSAERLKGVDSTLKIQPAKLEDSAVYLCASSPWGGRGAEEVGNTEAFFGQGTRLTVV.

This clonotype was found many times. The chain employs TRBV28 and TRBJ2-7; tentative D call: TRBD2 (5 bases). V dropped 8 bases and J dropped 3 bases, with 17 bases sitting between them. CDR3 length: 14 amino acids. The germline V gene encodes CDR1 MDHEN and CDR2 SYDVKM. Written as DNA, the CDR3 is TGTGCCAGCGAGGGTCGGAGGTACCACTACGAGCAGTACTTC. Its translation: CASEGRRYHYEQYF.

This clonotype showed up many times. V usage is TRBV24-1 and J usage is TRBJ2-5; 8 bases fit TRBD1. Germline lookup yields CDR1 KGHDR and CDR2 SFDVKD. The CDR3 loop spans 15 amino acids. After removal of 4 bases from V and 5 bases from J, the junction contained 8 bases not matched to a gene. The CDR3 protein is CATSEPTGAGETQYF. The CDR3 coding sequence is TGTGCCACCAGTGAGCCGACAGGGGCGGGCGAGACCCAGTACTTC.

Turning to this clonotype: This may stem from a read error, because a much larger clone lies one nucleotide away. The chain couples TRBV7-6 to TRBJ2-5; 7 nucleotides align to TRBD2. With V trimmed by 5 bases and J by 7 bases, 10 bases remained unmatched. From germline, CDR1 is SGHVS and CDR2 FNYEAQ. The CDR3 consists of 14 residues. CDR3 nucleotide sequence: TGTGCCAGCAGCCACGCGGGGGTCCTGTGGACCCAGTACTTC. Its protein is CASSHAGVLWTQYF.

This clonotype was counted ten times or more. This CDR3 is CSARGSFSSGNSPLHF. CDR3 coding DNA: TGCAGTGCTAGAGGTTCCTTCTCGTCTGGGAATTCACCCCTCCACTTT. The V and J genes are TRBV20-1 and TRBJ1-6; no definite D call. Trimming shortened V by 1 base and J by 7 bases, and 17 bases separated the two germline ends. This CDR3 has 16 amino acids. The germline gives CDR1 DFQATT, CDR2 SNEGSKA (reference sequence).

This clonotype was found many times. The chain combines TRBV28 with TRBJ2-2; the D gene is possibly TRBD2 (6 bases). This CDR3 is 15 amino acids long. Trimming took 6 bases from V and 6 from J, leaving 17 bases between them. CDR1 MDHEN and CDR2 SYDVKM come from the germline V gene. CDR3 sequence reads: CASSLGTLGAGELFF. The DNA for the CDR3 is TGTGCCAGCAGCCTCGGGACTCTCGGCGCCGGGGAGCTGTTTTTT.

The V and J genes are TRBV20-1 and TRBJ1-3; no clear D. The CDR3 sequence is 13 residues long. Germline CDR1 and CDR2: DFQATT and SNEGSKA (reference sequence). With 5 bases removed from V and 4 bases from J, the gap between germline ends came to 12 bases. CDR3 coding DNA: TGCAGTGCTGGACGGGGAGAGGGAAACACCATATATTTT. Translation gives CSAGRGEGNTIYF.

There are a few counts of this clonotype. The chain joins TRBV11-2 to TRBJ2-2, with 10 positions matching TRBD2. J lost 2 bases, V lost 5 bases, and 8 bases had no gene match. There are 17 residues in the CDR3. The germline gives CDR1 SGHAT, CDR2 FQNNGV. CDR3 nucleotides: TGTGCCAGCAGCGCTCCTAGCGGGGGTTCAAACACCGGGGAGCTGTTTTTT. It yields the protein CASSAPSGGSNTGELFF.